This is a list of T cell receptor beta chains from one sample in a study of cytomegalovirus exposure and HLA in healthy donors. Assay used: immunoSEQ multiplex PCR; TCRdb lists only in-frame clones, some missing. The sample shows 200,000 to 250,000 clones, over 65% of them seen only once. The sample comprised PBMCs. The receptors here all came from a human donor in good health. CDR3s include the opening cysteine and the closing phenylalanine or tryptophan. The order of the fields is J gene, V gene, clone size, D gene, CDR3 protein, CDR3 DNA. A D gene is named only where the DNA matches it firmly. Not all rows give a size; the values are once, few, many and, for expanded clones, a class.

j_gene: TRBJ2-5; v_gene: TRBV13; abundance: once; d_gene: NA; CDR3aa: CASRPGGGFQETQYF; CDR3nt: TGTGCCAGCAGGCCCGGGGGTGGATTCCAAGAGACCCAGTACTTC
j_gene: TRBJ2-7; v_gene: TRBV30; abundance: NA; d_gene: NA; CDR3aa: CAWSGTGSLGEQYF; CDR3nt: TGTGCCTGGAGTGGAACAGGTTCCCTTGGCGAGCAGTACTTC
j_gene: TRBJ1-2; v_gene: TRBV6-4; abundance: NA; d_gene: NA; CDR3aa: CASSGRLLPLGYGYTF; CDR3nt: TGTGCCAGCAGTGGTCGGCTGTTGCCTCTAGGCTATGGCTACACCTTC
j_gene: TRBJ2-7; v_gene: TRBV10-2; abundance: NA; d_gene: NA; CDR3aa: CASSEVGHRTYEQYF; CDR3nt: TGCGCCAGCAGTGAGGTGGGACACCGGACCTACGAGCAGTACTTC
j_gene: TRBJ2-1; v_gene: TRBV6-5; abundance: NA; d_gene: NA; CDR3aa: CASSYLDFTSNEQFF; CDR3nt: TGTGCCAGCAGTTACTTGGACTTCACTTCCAATGAGCAGTTCTTC
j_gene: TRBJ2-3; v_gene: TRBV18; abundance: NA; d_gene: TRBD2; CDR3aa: CASSRLAGSTDTQYF; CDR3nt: TGTGCCAGCTCACGCCTAGCGGGAAGCACAGATACGCAGTATTTT
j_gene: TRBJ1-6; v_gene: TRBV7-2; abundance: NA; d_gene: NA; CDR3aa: CASSISPGTNSPLHF; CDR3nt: TGTGCCAGCAGCATTAGCCCAGGGACAAATTCACCCCTCCACTTT
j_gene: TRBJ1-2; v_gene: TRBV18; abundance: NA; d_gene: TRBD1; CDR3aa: CASSPSRDRDGYTF; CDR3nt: TGTGCCAGCTCACCATCCCGGGACAGGGATGGCTACACCTTC
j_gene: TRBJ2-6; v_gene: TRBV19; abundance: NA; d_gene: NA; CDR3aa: CASSTLQGPGANVLTF; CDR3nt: TGTGCCAGTAGTACGCTACAGGGACCTGGGGCCAACGTCCTGACTTTC
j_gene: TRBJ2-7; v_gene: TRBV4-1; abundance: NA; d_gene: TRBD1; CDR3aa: CASSLSYRDSSYEQYF; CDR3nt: TGCGCCAGCAGCCTAAGTTACAGGGACAGTTCCTACGAGCAGTACTTC
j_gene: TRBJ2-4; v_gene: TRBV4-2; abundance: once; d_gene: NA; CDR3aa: CASSQDGGGDENIQYF; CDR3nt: TGTGCCAGCAGCCAAGATGGAGGAGGAGACGAAAACATTCAGTACTTC
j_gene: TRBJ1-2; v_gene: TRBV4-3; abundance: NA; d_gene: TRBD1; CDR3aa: CASSQETGGYGYTF; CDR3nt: TGCGCCAGCAGCCAAGAGACAGGGGGCTATGGCTACACCTTC
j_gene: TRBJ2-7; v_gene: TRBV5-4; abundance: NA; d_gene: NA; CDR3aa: CASSLASSYEQYF; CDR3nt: TGTGCCAGCAGCTTGGCTTCCTCCTACGAGCAGTACTTC
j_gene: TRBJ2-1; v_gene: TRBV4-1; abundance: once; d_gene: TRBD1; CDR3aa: CASSVPGQGYNEQFF; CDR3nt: TGCGCCAGCAGTGTTCCGGGACAGGGGTACAATGAGCAGTTCTTC
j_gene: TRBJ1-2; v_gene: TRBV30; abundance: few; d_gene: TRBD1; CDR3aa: CACDRDRGLSGYTF; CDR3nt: TGTGCCTGTGATCGGGACAGGGGACTCTCGGGCTACACCTTC
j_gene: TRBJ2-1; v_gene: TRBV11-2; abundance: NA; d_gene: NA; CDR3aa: CASSTSGTKSYEQFF; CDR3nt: TGTGCCAGCAGCACCAGCGGGACAAAGTCCTATGAGCAGTTCTTC
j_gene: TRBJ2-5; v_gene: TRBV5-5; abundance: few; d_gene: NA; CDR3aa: CASSLSATDRYPRDMAQYF; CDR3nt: TGTGCCAGCAGCTTGTCGGCTACAGACAGATATCCAAGAGACATGGCCCAGTACTTC
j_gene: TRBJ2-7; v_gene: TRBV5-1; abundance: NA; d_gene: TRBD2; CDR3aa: CASSLLAGSSYEQYF; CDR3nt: TGCGCCAGCAGCTTACTAGCGGGATCCTCCTACGAGCAGTACTTC
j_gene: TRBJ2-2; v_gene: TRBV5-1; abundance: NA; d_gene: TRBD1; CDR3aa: CASIFGTGNTGELFF; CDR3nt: TGCGCCAGCATCTTCGGGACAGGGAACACCGGGGAGCTGTTTTTT
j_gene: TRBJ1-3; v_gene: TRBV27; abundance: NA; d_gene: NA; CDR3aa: CASSLTVSGNTIYF; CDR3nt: TGTGCCAGCAGTTTGACAGTCTCTGGAAACACCATATATTTT
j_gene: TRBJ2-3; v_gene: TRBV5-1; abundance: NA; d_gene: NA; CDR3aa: CASSLTSGDTQYF; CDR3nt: TGCGCCAGCAGCTTGACCTCGGGAGATACGCAGTATTTT
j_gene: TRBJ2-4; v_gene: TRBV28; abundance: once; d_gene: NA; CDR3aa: CASSQITVAKNIQYF; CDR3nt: TGTGCCAGCAGTCAAATAACAGTAGCCAAAAACATTCAGTACTTC
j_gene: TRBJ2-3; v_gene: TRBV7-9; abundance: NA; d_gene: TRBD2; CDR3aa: CASRLAGGSLTDTQYF; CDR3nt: TGTGCCAGCAGGTTAGCGGGAGGGAGTTTGACAGATACGCAGTATTTT
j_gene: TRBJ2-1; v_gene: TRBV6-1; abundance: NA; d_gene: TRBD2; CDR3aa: CASSEDTSGRGEQFF; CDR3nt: TGTGCCAGCAGTGAAGATACTAGCGGGAGGGGTGAGCAGTTCTTC
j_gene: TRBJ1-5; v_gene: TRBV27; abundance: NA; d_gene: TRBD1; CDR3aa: CASSLPTGVGNQPQHF; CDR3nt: TGTGCCAGCAGTTTACCCACAGGGGTGGGCAATCAGCCCCAGCATTTT
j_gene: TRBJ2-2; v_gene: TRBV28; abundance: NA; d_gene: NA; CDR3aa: CATCVASSPYTGELFF; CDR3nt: TGTGCCACCTGTGTGGCTAGCTCCCCTTACACCGGGGAGCTGTTTTTT
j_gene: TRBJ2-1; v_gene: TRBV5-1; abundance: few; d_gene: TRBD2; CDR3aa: CASSLETSGRDEQFF; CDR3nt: TGCGCCAGCAGCTTGGAGACTAGCGGGAGGGATGAGCAGTTCTTC